The 6 T cell receptor beta chains below all came from one sample that was sequenced in a study of T cells in tuberculosis. Sorting used thawed, overnight-rested PBMC stained with anti-CD3, a viability dye and GMM-loaded CD1B tetramer. The CD1B tetramers carried C32 glucose monomycolate purified from Rhodococcus equi. Sequenced by immunoSEQ multiplex PCR; TCRdb stores in-frame clones only, minus some. The table lists more than 70,000 clones, roughly 93% of them singletons. Specimen: CD1b-GMM tetramer-negative cells sorted from PBMCs. The receptors here all came from an adult woman with latent tuberculosis.

The rearrangement links TRBV5-5 to TRBJ2-3, with 8 bases lining up with TRBD2. V lost 0 bases, J lost 4 bases, and 7 bases stayed unmatched. Germline CDR1 is SGHKS and CDR2 is YYEKEE (reference sequence). This CDR3 spans 16 amino acids. The CDR3 bases are TGTGCCAGCAGCTTGGCGGGGGGACTAGTCGCAGATACGCAGTATTTT. Amino acids: CASSLAGGLVADTQYF.

The chain links TRBV11-2 to TRBJ1-6, with D hard to call. V lost 7 bases to trimming and J lost 3 bases, with 10 bases between them. The length of the CDR3 is 14 residues. The germline V gene has CDR1 SGHAT and CDR2 FQNNGV. This chain's CDR3 is CASTSSGYNSPLHF. In nucleotides, the CDR3 is TGTGCCAGCACCTCGTCAGGCTATAATTCACCCCTCCACTTT.

The rearrangement links TRBV7-8 to TRBJ1-4; the D gene is possibly TRBD1 (6 bases). The CDR3 sequence is 15 residues long. V lost 3 bases, J lost 3 bases, and 11 bases lay in between. The germline V gene encodes CDR1 SGHVS and CDR2 FQNEAQ. CDR3 DNA sequence: TGTGCCAGCAGCTTGTTAGGGGGACCTAATGAAAAACTGTTTTTT. Amino acid sequence: CASSLLGGPNEKLFF.

This chain uses TRBV7-9 with TRBJ1-1; possible D gene TRBD1, 5 bases. Trimming cost V 7 bases and J 1 base, with 7 bases left between them. Per the germline V gene, CDR1 is SEHNR and CDR2 is FQNEAQ (reference sequence). The CDR3 runs to 12 residues. The CDR3 region is CASNGGNTEAFF. CDR3 coding DNA: TGTGCCAGCAACGGGGGGAACACTGAAGCTTTCTTT.

The CDR3 coding sequence is TGCGCCAGCAGTGATGGGGCCACTGAAGCTTTCTTT. It encodes CASSDGATEAFF. V and J are TRBV10-1 and TRBJ1-1; a possible D gene is TRBD1 (5 bases). V shed 3 bases and J shed 4 bases, with 6 bases lying between them. The CDR3 extends over 12 amino acids. Germline V lookup: CDR1 WNHNN, CDR2 SYGVQD (reference sequence).

V usage is TRBV11-2 and J usage is TRBJ2-4, with D possibly being TRBD2 (5 bases). The CDR3 is 16 amino acids. From germline, CDR1 is SGHAT and CDR2 FQNNGV. Trimming pared 3 bases from V and 4 bases from J, leaving 16 bases between. The CDR3 nucleotides are TGTGCCAGCAGCTTGATTCGGCGGGCTACAAAAAACATTCAGTACTTC. Protein: CASSLIRRATKNIQYF.